The present entry profiles one T cell receptor (beta chain) with its context. Antigen specificity is unknown. The data originate from a study of CD8 T cells in Susac syndrome. Blood CD8+ and CD4+ T cells underwent high-throughput TCR beta sequencing. The CD8+ and CD4+ T cells were isolated magnetically using a negative isolation approach, whereas the TEMRA cells were enriched by FACS. Overall study findings and caveats: The study conceded that relatively few individuals underwent its TCR sequencing and HLA analysis.

Random hexamers served to reverse transcribe about 0.45 to 1 ug RNA. The immunoSEQ assay covered 54 Vbeta and 13 Jbeta segments for CDR3. TCRdb reprocessed the immunoSEQ multiplex PCR reads with MiXCR, giving one entry per CDR3 protein. The sample has 300,000 to 350,000 distinct CDR3 sequences, around 92% seen once. J was trimmed by 8 bases and V by 4 bases; bases with no gene match: 10. This CDR3 has 15 residues. Germline V gene data show CDR1 as SGDLS and CDR2 as YYNGEE. The V call is TRBV9, the J call TRBJ1-2, with TRBD1 identical over 11 bases. The receptor comes from a human donor with multiple sclerosis. The sequenced material came from CD4+ T cells from PBMCs. CDR3 bases: TGTGCCAGCAGCCCCTCGGGACAGGGGGTGCAGGGCTACACCTTC. Its translation is CASSPSGQGVQGYTF. Combining the CDR3 with reference TRBV9 and TRBJ1-2 gives the whole variable domain DSGVTQTPKHLITATGQRVTLRCSPRSGDLSVYWYQQSLDQGLQFLIQYYNGEERAKGNILERFSAQQFPDLHSELNLSSLELGDSALYFCASSPSGQGVQGYTFGSGTRLTVV.